The 24 T cell receptor beta chains below were found in one sample sequenced in a study of identical twins. One entry per CDR3 protein results from TCRdb running MiXCR on the 5' RACE reads. The table records about 1.7 million distinct CDR3 sequences, around 33% of them present only once. Input material: cord blood. The receptors derive from a newborn girl in good health.

This clonotype was counted a few times. The V gene is TRBV10-1, the J gene TRBJ1-5, with unresolved D. Trimming took off 0 bases at V and 5 bases at J, with 5 bases between the two ends. The germline gives CDR1 WNHNN, CDR2 SYGVQD (reference sequence). The CDR3 contains 13 residues. The CDR3 spells CASSESLHQPQHF. The CDR3 nucleotides read TGCGCCAGCAGTGAGTCCCTCCATCAGCCCCAGCATTTT.

On this clonotype: The germline gene is not matched at one end of the junction; a read error may be the cause. As DNA, the CDR3 is TGCAGTGCGGCCCCGGGACTAGCGGTTCACTACTTC. The encoded protein is CSAAPGLAVHYF. The chain links TRBV20-1 to TRBJ2-4, with 11 bases fitting TRBD2. CDR1 is DFQATT and CDR2 is SNEGSKA in the germline V gene (reference sequence). This CDR3 has 12 amino acids.

This clonotype is a singleton in its sample. J is TRBJ2-5 and V is TRBV10-3, with no clear D. CDR3 length: 13 amino acids. Germline assignment: CDR1 ENHRY and CDR2 SYGVKD. Trimming stripped 2 bases from V and 11 bases from J, with 15 bases between. Here the CDR3 reads CAISERPANEQYF. The CDR3 DNA sequence: TGTGCCATCAGTGAGAGGCCAGCCAATGAGCAGTACTTC.

The gene calls are TRBV5-1 and TRBJ2-3; tentatively, D is TRBD1 (6 bases). CDR1 is SGHRS, CDR2 YFSETQ, per germline. This CDR3 has 15 amino acids. The V end lost 2 bases, the J end lost 2 bases, and 12 bases lay between the germline ends. CDR3 coding DNA: TGCGCCAGCAGCTTCAGGGGAATACACACAGATACGCAGTATTTT. Translating gives CASSFRGIHTDTQYF.

CDR3 sequence reads: CASTPTGPWDNEQFF. In nucleotides, the CDR3 is TGTGCCAGCACCCCTACAGGGCCTTGGGACAATGAGCAGTTCTTC. The rearrangement links TRBV12-3 or TRBV12-4 to TRBJ2-1, with D possibly TRBD1 on 6 matching bases. V gave up 7 bases and J gave up 5 bases, with 18 bases separating them. The CDR3 spans 15 residues.

The chain links TRBV3-1 to TRBJ1-2; D might be TRBD1 (5 bases). Deletions cut 3 bases from V and 7 bases from J, with 21 bases between. This CDR3 is built from 16 residues. Germline loops: CDR1 LGHDT, CDR2 YNNKEL (reference sequence). CDR3 amino acids: CASSQFSGGDGSGYTF. As DNA, the CDR3 is TGTGCCAGCAGCCAGTTCTCCGGGGGAGACGGTTCTGGCTACACCTTC.

There are many counts of this clonotype. The chain joins TRBV12-3 or TRBV12-4 to TRBJ2-7; no firm D call. Trimming took 2 bases from V and 5 from J, leaving 10 bases between them. The CDR3 contains 13 residues. CDR3: CASSLSDPHEQYF. CDR3 nucleotide sequence: TGTGCCAGCAGTTTATCGGACCCCCACGAGCAGTACTTC.

This clonotype was recorded only once. The chain uses TRBV4-1 and TRBJ2-5, with TRBD2 identical over 7 bases. There are 17 residues in the CDR3. The V gene end was trimmed by 0 bases and the J gene end by 2 bases; junction bases not matched to a gene: 9. Germline lookup yields CDR1 MGHRA and CDR2 YSYEKL. The CDR3 coding sequence is TGCGCCAGCAGCCAAGATGGAGTAGCGGGCGGACAAGAGACCCAGTACTTC. Translated: CASSQDGVAGGQETQYF.

In its sample, this clonotype was seen once. The chain links TRBV19 to TRBJ1-5, with TRBD1 matching 7 bases. Losses at the gene ends were 3 bases for V and 7 bases for J; bases not matched to a gene: 9. This CDR3 has 15 amino acids. Germline V gives CDR1 LNHDA, CDR2 SQIVND (reference sequence). The CDR3 region is CASSISQGSGQPQHF. In DNA form, the CDR3 reads TGTGCCAGTAGTATCTCACAGGGGTCAGGACAGCCCCAGCATTTT.

This chain joins TRBV7-8 and TRBJ2-4; 9 nucleotides match TRBD2. The J call could be wrong; TRBJ2-7 is a better fit for the DNA end. This CDR3 has 15 amino acids. From germline, CDR1 is SGHVS and CDR2 FQNEAQ. The CDR3 sequence is CASSFRGGGAYEQYF. In nucleotides, the CDR3 is TGTGCCAGCAGCTTTCGGGGCGGGGGGGCTTACGAGCAGTACTTC.

This clonotype showed up many times. The CDR3 sequence is CATSRDQQETQYF. CDR3 bases: TGTGCCACCAGCAGAGATCAGCAAGAGACCCAGTACTTC. V and J are TRBV15 and TRBJ2-5; D is unresolved. Germline V gives CDR1 LNHNV, CDR2 YYDKDF (reference sequence). The CDR3 spans 13 residues. With 0 bases removed from V and 2 bases from J, the gap between germline ends came to 4 bases.

The V call is TRBV5-1, the J call TRBJ2-5; D not resolved. The CDR3 length is 13 residues. The V gene's germline CDR1 is SGHRS and CDR2 YFSETQ. V was pared by 0 bases and J by 2 bases, with 5 bases between. The CDR3 DNA follows: TGCGCCAGCAGCTTGGCCATGCAAGAGACCCAGTACTTC. As protein: CASSLAMQETQYF.

V is TRBV29-1 and J is TRBJ1-1, with D perhaps matching TRBD1 (6 bases). V was cut by 8 bases and J by 11 bases, with 18 bases left in between. Germline V gene lookup returns CDR1 SQVTM and CDR2 ANQGSEA. This CDR3 contains 11 residues. The CDR3 sequence is CSTSGSRGAFF. DNA for the CDR3: TGCAGCACATCAGGGTCGAGGGGGGCTTTCTTT. Drawing the rest from reference TRBV29-1 and TRBJ1-1, the complete variable domain is SAVISQKPSRDICQRGTSLTIQCQVDSQVTMMFWYRQQPGQSLTLIATANQGSEATYESGFVIDKFPISRPNLTFSTLTVSNMSPEDSSIYLCSTSGSRGAFFGQGTRLTVV.

In this sample, this clonotype turned up many times. J is TRBJ2-3 and V is TRBV12-3 or TRBV12-4, with 8 bases identical to TRBD2. The CDR3 is made up of 15 amino acids. After removal of 2 bases from V and 7 bases from J, the junction contained 8 bases not matched to a gene. CDR3 sequence: CASSLSLSGGNTQYF. CDR3 DNA: TGTGCCAGCAGTTTAAGCCTGAGCGGGGGTAATACGCAGTATTTT.

CDR3 region: CSARDYREGYGYTF. The DNA of the CDR3 is TGCAGTGCTAGAGATTACAGGGAGGGCTATGGCTACACCTTC. The J gene is TRBJ1-2, the V gene TRBV20-1; tentatively, D is TRBD1 (6 bases). V lost 0 bases and J 4 bases, leaving 12 bases between the germline ends. Germline V gene data show CDR1 as DFQATT and CDR2 as SNEGSKA (reference sequence). CDR3 size: 14 residues.

This clonotype has just a few counts. V usage is TRBV11-2 and J usage is TRBJ2-1, with 10 bases fitting TRBD1. Germline loops: CDR1 SGHAT, CDR2 FQNNGV. With 1 base clipped from V and 7 bases from J, the junction kept 7 bases outside the gene matches. This CDR3 spans 16 amino acids. CDR3 sequence reads: CASSLGKGQGKNEQFF. The CDR3 region has the DNA TGTGCCAGCAGCTTAGGGAAGGGACAGGGGAAGAATGAGCAGTTCTTC.

The table lists this clonotype with a few counts. The junction and the germline gene differ at one end; a read error may be behind it. The chain couples TRBV7-7 to TRBJ2-7; 7 positions match TRBD1. The length of the CDR3 is 15 residues. Germline CDR1 and CDR2: SSHAT and FNYEAQ (reference sequence). The DNA of the CDR3 is TGTGCTAGCAGCCCTAATCACGGACAGGACTACGAGCAGTACTTC. Translating it yields CASSPNHGQDYEQYF.

This chain links TRBV2 with TRBJ2-7; 11 nucleotides agree with TRBD2. Germline V gene sequence: CDR1 SNHLY, CDR2 FYNNEI. The CDR3 runs 15 residues. V was pared by 7 bases and J by 7 bases, with 12 bases of the junction left unmatched. CDR3 region: CASNLAGGSNNEQYF. CDR3 DNA sequence: TGTGCCAGCAACCTAGCGGGGGGATCTAACAATGAGCAGTACTTC. The complete variable domain, with remaining parts taken from reference TRBV2 and TRBJ2-7, reads EPEVTQTPSHQVTQMGQEVILRCVPISNHLYFYWYRQILGQKVEFLVSFYNNEISEKSEIFDDQFSVERPDGSNFTLKIRSTKLEDSAMYFCASNLAGGSNNEQYFGPGTRLTVT.

This clonotype was picked up a small number of times. The chain recombines TRBV12-3 or TRBV12-4 with TRBJ2-1; 10 nucleotides line up with TRBD2. V shed 6 bases and J 5 bases; nucleotides not matched to a gene: 7. CDR3 size: 15 residues. For the CDR3, the DNA is TGTGCCAGCAGAACCACTAGCGGGATCAACAATGAGCAGTTCTTC. This sequence encodes CASRTTSGINNEQFF.

This clonotype was detected only a few times. The rearrangement joins TRBV4-1 to TRBJ1-2, with D maybe TRBD1 (6 bases). Deletions cut 5 bases from V and 4 bases from J, with 17 bases between. This CDR3 has 15 residues. The germline gives CDR1 MGHRA, CDR2 YSYEKL. The CDR3 loop reads CASSGHRGAGYGYTF. Here the CDR3 DNA reads TGCGCCAGCAGCGGTCATCGGGGGGCTGGCTATGGCTACACCTTC.

V is TRBV6-1 and J is TRBJ2-1; 9 bases agree with TRBD2. CDR1 is MNHNS, CDR2 SASEGT, per germline. Germline trimming cut 6 bases from V and 5 bases from J; bases unmatched to any gene: 11. The CDR3 has 16 amino acids. The CDR3 nucleotides are TGTGCCAGCAGCTCCCTTAGCGGGGGAAGTAACAATGAGCAGTTCTTC. This translates into CASSSLSGGSNNEQFF.

The rearrangement uses TRBV6-5 and TRBJ2-1, with 10 bases lining up with TRBD1. Near its end, the DNA agrees better with TRBJ2-7, so the J call may be wrong. The CDR3 has 17 residues. Per the germline V gene, CDR1 is MNHEY and CDR2 is SVGAGI. CDR3 loop: CASSYSSGTGVYNEQYF. CDR3 sequence (DNA): TGTGCCAGCAGTTACTCATCTGGGACAGGGGTCTACAATGAGCAGTACTTC.

This clonotype was seen only once. The CDR3 sequence: CASRHRDVNQPQHF. DNA of the CDR3: TGTGCCAGCAGACACCGGGACGTCAATCAGCCCCAGCATTTT. The rearrangement joins TRBV12-3 or TRBV12-4 to TRBJ1-5; weak D call: TRBD1 (5 bases). The V and J ends lost 6 bases and 3 bases respectively, with 12 bases between them. The CDR3 runs 14 residues.

The chain uses TRBV3-1 and TRBJ1-4; 8 nucleotides agree with TRBD1. V shed 5 bases and J 13 bases; nucleotides not matched to a gene: 12. This CDR3 has 14 residues. Germline V gene data show CDR1 as LGHDT and CDR2 as YNNKEL (reference sequence). The CDR3: CASSALGQAVGLFF. The DNA for the CDR3 is TGTGCCAGCAGCGCCTTGGGACAGGCCGTTGGACTGTTTTTT.